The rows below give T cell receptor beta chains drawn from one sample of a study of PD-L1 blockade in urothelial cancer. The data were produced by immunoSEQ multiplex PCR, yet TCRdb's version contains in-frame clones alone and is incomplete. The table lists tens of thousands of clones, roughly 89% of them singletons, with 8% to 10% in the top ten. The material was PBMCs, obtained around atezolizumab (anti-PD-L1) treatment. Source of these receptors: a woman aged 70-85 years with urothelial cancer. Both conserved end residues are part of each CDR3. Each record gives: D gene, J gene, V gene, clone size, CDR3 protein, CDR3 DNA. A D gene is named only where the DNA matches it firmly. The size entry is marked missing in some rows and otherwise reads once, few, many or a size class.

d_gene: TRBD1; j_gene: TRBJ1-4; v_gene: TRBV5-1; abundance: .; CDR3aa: CASSPDRMHEKLFF; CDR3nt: TGCGCCAGCAGCCCGGACAGGATGCATGAAAAACTGTTTTTT
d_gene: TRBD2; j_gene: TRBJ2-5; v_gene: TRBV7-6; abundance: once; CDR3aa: CASSKRGGQETQYF; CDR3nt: TGTGCCAGCAGTAAGCGGGGGGGCCAAGAGACCCAGTACTTC
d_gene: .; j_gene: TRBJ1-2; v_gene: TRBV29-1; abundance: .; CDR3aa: CSGRQDSGYTF; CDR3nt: TGCAGCGGGCGGCAAGACTCGGGCTACACCTTC
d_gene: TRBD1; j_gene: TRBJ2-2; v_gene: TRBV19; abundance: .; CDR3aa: CASTGQGRYTGELFF; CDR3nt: TGTGCCAGTACGGGACAGGGGCGATACACCGGGGAGCTGTTTTTT
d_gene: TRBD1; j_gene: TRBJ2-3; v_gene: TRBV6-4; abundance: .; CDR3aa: CASSDRQGGTDTQYF; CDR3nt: TGTGCCAGCAGTGACCGACAGGGCGGGACAGATACGCAGTATTTT
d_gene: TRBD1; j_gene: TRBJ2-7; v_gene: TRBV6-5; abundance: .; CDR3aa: CASSLGQGGYEQYF; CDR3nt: TGTGCCAGCAGCCTAGGACAGGGGGGCTACGAGCAGTACTTC
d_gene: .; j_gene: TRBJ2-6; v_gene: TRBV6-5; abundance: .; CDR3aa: CASRPGGAGANVLTF; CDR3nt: TGTGCCAGCCGTCCCGGGGGAGCTGGGGCCAACGTCCTGACTTTC
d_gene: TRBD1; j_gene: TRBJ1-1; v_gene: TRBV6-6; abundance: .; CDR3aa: CASVREGAQGQAFF; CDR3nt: TGTGCCAGCGTACGTGAGGGGGCGCAAGGACAAGCTTTCTTT
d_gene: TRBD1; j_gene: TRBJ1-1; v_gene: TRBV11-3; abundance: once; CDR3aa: CASSQGDRGPEAFF; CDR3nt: TGTGCCAGCAGCCAGGGGGACAGGGGCCCTGAAGCTTTCTTT
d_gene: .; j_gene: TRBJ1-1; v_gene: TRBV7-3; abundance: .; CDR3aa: CASSLYGGVTEAFF; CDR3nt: TGTGCCAGCAGCTTATATGGGGGGGTCACTGAAGCTTTCTTT
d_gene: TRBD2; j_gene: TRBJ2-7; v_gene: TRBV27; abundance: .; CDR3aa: CASSYTSGGGHEQYF; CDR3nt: TGTGCCAGCAGCTATACTAGCGGGGGTGGCCACGAGCAGTACTTC
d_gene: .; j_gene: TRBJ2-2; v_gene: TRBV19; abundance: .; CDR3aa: CASSISGVITNTGELFF; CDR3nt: TGTGCCAGTAGTATATCAGGGGTGATAACGAACACCGGGGAGCTGTTTTTT
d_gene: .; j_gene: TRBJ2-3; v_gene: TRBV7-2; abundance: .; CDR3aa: CASSLVGATDTQYF; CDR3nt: TGTGCCAGCAGCTTAGTGGGAGCCACAGATACGCAGTATTTT
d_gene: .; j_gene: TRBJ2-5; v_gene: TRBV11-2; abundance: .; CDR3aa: CASSPGLAGETQYF; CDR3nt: TGTGCCAGCAGCCCCGGACTGGCTGGAGAGACCCAGTACTTC
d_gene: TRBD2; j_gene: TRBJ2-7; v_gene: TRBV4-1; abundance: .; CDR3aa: CASSSGLAAPYEQYF; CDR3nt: TGCGCCAGCAGCTCGGGACTAGCGGCCCCCTACGAGCAGTACTTC
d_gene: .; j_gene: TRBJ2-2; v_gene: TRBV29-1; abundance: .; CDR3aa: CSVRTAGSGELFF; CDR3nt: TGCAGCGTAAGGACTGCTGGGAGCGGGGAGCTGTTTTTT
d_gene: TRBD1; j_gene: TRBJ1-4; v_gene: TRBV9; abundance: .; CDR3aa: CASSVGGQGGEKLFF; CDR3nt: TGTGCCAGCAGCGTAGGGGGACAGGGTGGTGAAAAACTGTTTTTT
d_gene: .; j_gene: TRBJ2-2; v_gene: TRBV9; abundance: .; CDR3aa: CASSQTQQVGELFF; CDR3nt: TGTGCCAGCAGCCAGACACAGCAAGTCGGGGAGCTGTTTTTT
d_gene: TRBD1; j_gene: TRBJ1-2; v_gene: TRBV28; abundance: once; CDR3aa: CASSPGQGASGYTF; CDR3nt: TGTGCCAGCAGCCCCGGACAGGGGGCCTCTGGCTACACCTTC
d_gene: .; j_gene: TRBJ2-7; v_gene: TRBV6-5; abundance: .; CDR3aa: CASSPAGLYEQYF; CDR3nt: TGTGCCAGCAGCCCCGCGGGGCTCTACGAGCAGTACTTC
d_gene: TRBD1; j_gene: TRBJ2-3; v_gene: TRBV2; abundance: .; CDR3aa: CASSVRQGDTDTQYF; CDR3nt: TGTGCCAGCAGTGTGCGACAGGGAGACACAGATACGCAGTATTTT
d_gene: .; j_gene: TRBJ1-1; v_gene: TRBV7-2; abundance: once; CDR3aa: CASSLVGGFYTEAFF; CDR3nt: TGTGCCAGCAGCTTAGTCGGAGGGTTCTACACTGAAGCTTTCTTT
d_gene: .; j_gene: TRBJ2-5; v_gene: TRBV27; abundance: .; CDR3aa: CASSSPTRLTQYF; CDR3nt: TGTGCCAGCAGTTCTCCAACGCGATTGACCCAGTACTTC
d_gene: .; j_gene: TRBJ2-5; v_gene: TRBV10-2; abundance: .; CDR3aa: CASKSLGGAQETQYF; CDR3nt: TGCGCCAGCAAAAGTTTAGGGGGGGCACAAGAGACCCAGTACTTC
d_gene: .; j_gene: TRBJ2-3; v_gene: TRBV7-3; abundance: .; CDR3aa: CASSLTVGLADTQYF; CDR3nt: TGTGCCAGCAGCTTAACGGTGGGACTCGCAGATACGCAGTATTTT
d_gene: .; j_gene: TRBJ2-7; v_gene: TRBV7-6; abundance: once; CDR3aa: CASSLAGGNEQYF; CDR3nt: TGTGCCAGCAGCTTAGCAGGCGGGAACGAGCAGTACTTC
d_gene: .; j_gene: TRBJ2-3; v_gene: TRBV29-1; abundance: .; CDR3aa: CSVSIGADTDTQYF; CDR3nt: TGCAGCGTTTCTATAGGAGCCGACACAGATACGCAGTATTTT
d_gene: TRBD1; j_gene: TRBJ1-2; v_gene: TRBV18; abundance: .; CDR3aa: CASSPPPPSTGFVYGYTF; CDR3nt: TGTGCCAGCTCACCACCACCCCCCTCGACAGGGTTCGTCTATGGCTACACCTTC
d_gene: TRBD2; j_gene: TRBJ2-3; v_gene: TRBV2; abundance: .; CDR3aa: CASRAGLAGVVTDTQYF; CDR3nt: TGTGCCAGCAGGGCGGGACTAGCGGGGGTAGTTACAGATACGCAGTATTTT
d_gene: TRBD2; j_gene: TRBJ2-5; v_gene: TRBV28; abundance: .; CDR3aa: CASSVPLAGGRQETQYF; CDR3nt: TGTGCCAGCAGTGTCCCTCTAGCGGGAGGGAGGCAAGAGACCCAGTACTTC
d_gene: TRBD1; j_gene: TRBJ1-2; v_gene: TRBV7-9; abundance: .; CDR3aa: CASTKRPGQGLDGYTF; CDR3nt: TGTGCCAGCACCAAAAGGCCGGGACAGGGTCTGGATGGCTACACCTTC
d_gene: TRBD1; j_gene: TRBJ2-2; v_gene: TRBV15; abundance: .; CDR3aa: CATSREGQGRTGELFF; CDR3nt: TGTGCCACCAGCAGAGAAGGACAGGGGAGGACCGGGGAGCTGTTTTTT
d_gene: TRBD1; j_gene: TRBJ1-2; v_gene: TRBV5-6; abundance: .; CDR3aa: CASSRTGGQIYGYTF; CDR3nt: TGTGCCAGCAGTCGTACAGGGGGCCAAATCTATGGCTACACCTTC
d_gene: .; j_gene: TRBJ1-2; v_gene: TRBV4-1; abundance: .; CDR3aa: CASSQEQVFDGYTF; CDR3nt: TGCGCCAGCAGCCAAGAACAGGTTTTCGATGGCTACACCTTC
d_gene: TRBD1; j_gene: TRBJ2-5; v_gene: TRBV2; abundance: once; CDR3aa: CASSGRQGRTGETQYF; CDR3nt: TGTGCCAGCAGTGGGAGACAGGGGCGCACCGGAGAGACCCAGTACTTC